Sequencing of this TCR beta chain was carried out in a study of T-cell reconstitution after alpha-beta-depleted transplantation in children. Study conclusions and caveats: Newly produced T cells mostly provided counts and TCRbeta diversity after one year, as hyperexpanded clones declined. The origin of high day-60 TCRbeta diversity in some patients lay in surviving recipient T cells and thymic progenitors.

The library targeted TCRbeta and was prepared with unique molecular identifiers. TCRdb used MiXCR to reprocess the PCR reads, holding one entry per CDR3 protein. The repertoire holds about 170,000 distinct CDR3 sequences, with 11% as singletons. CDR1 is SGHRS, CDR2 YFSETQ, per germline. Trimming stripped 3 bases from V and 4 bases from J, with 11 bases between. This CDR3 region has 14 residues. This clonotype was observed at least ten times. Its specificity is unknown. This sample comprised PBMCs, obtained before TCRalphabeta/CD19-depleted stem cell transplant. The gene calls are TRBV5-1 and TRBJ2-1; the D is unclear. The receptor's source is a boy younger than 10 with acute myeloid leukemia, due to receive a stem cell transplant. The CDR3, as DNA: TGCGCCAGCAGCTCCCAAGGCGAATACAATGAGCAGTTCTTC. Translating it yields CASSSQGEYNEQFF.